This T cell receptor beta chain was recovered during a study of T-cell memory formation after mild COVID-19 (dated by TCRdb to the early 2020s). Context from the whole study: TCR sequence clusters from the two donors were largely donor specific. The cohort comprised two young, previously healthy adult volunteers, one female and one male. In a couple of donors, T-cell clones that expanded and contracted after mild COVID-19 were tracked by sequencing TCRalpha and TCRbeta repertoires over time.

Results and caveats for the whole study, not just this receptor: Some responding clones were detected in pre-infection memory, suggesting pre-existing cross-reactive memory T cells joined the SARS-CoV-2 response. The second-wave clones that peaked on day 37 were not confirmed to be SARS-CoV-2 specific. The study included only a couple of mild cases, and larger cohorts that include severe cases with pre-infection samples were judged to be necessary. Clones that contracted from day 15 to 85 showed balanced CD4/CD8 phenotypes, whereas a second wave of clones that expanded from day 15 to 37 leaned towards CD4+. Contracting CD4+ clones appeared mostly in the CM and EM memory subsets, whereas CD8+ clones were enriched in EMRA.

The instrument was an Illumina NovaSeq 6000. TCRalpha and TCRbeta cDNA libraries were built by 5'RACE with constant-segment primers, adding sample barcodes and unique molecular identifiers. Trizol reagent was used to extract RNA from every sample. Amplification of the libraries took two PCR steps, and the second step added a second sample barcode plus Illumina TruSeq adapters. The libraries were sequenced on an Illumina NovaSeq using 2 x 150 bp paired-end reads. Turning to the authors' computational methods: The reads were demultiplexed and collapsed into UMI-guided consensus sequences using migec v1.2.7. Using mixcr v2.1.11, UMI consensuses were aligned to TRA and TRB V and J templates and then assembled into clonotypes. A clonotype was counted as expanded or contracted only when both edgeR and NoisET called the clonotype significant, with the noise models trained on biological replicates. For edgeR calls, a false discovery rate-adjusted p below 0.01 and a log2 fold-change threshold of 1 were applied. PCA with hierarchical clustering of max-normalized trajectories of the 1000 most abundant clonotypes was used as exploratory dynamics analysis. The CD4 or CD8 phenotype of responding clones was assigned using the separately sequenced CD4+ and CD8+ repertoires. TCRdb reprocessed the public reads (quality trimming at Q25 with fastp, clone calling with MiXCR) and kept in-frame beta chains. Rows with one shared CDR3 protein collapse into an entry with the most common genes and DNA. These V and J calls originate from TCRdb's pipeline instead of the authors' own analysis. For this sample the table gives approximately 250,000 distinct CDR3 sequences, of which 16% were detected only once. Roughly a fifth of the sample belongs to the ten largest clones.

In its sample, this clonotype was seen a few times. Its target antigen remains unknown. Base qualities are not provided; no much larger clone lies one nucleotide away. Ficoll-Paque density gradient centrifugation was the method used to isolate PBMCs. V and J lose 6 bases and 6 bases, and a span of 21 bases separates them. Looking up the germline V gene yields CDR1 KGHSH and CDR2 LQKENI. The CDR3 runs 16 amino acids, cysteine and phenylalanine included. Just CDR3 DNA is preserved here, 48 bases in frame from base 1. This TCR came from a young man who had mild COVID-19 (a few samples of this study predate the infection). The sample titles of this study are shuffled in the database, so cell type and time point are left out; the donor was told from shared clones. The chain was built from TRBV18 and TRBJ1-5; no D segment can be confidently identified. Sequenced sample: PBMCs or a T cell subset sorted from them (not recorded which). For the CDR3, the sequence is CASSPLSSAEGQPQHF. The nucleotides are TGTGCCAGCTCGCCGTTGTCTTCGGCTGAGGGTCAGCCCCAGCATTTT.